The 29 T cell receptor beta chains reported below all come from one sample, sequenced in a study of early T cells in non-severe SARS-CoV-2 infection. TCRdb reanalysed the 5' RACE reads using MiXCR and keeps one entry per CDR3 protein. The sample records 60,000 or so distinct CDR3 sequences, approximately 11% being singletons. The material sequenced was whole blood. These receptors came from an adult who was a healthcare worker with PCR-confirmed SARS-CoV-2 infection or an uninfected control (not recorded which).

The V call is TRBV4-2, the J call TRBJ2-5; TRBD2 is a possible D gene (6 bases). Trimming took off 2 bases at V and 2 bases at J, with 12 bases between the two ends. Germline CDR1 LGHNA, CDR2 YNFKEQ. There are 15 residues in the CDR3. CDR3 in amino acids: CASSQQLAAQETQYF. CDR3 coding DNA: TGTGCCAGCAGCCAACAACTAGCAGCTCAAGAGACCCAGTACTTC.

This clonotype was found a few times. The CDR3 here is CSARLSSGRSEQFF. CDR3 coding DNA: TGCAGTGCTAGGCTGTCTAGCGGGAGATCTGAGCAGTTCTTC. The V and J genes are TRBV20-1 and TRBJ2-1, with 10 bases lining up with TRBD2. J gave up 9 bases and V 3 bases, and 8 bases lay outside the gene matches. The length of the CDR3 is 14 residues. CDR1 and CDR2 (germline): DFQATT, SNEGSKA (reference sequence).

This rearrangement joins TRBV28 to TRBJ2-5; either TRBD1 or TRBD2 may supply D (5 bases each). Trimming took off 6 bases at V and 7 bases at J, with 18 bases between the two ends. The CDR3 has 14 amino acids. CDR1 is MDHEN and CDR2 is SYDVKM in the germline V gene. As DNA, the CDR3 is TGTGCCAGCAGCGGGGCGGTTGGCTTGGGGACCCAGTACTTC. Translated, it gives CASSGAVGLGTQYF.

This clonotype appeared many times. The rearrangement links TRBV19 to TRBJ2-7, with a weak D call TRBD2 (7 bases). Germline V CDR1 and CDR2: LNHDA, SQIVND (reference sequence). The CDR3 runs to 14 residues. V lost 6 bases to trimming and J lost 2 bases, with 14 bases between them. The CDR3 DNA reads as TGTGCCAGTAGATCGGGGGGCATCGCCTACGAGCAGTACTTC. It is translated as CASRSGGIAYEQYF. Looking up the rest from reference TRBV19 and TRBJ2-7 gives the full variable domain: DGGITQSPKYLFRKEGQNVTLSCEQNLNHDAMYWYRQDPGQGLRLIYYSQIVNDFQKGDIAEGYSVSREKKESFPLTVTSAQKNPTAFYLCASRSGGIAYEQYFGPGTRLTVT.

Remarks on this clonotype: The conserved closing phenylalanine or tryptophan is absent in this CDR3, likely reflecting a read error. The CDR3: CASSPLRRDSSYEQYY. The CDR3 coding sequence is TGTGCCAGCAGCCCCCTCCGCCGGGACAGCTCCTACGAGCAGTACTAC. V and J are TRBV11-2 and TRBJ2-7; 7 positions match TRBD1. This CDR3 has 16 residues. Germline CDR1 SGHAT, CDR2 FQNNGV. Unmatched junction bases numbered 10, after V lost 5 bases and J lost 0 bases.

This clonotype showed up many times. The V call is TRBV7-3, the J call TRBJ2-3; TRBD2 aligns across 8 bases. Germline V gene sequence: CDR1 SGHTA, CDR2 FQGTGA. Unmatched junction bases numbered 6, after V lost 5 bases and J lost 2 bases. The CDR3 is 15 amino acids. CDR3 sequence: CASSESGGSTDTQYF. In DNA, the CDR3 is TGTGCCAGCAGCGAGAGCGGGGGTTCCACAGATACGCAGTATTTT.

This clonotype came up many times. The chain is built from TRBV4-3 and TRBJ2-1; 14 nucleotides match TRBD2. Per the germline V gene, CDR1 is LGHNA and CDR2 is YSLEER. The J segment lost 8 bases and the V segment lost 3 bases, leaving 3 bases of the junction unmatched. CDR3 length equals 15 residues. The CDR3 sequence: CASSQPGLAGDEQFF. Written as DNA, the CDR3 is TGCGCCAGCAGCCAGCCGGGACTAGCGGGAGATGAGCAGTTCTTC.

CDR3 region: CAAQGDGNQPQHF. The DNA of the CDR3 is TGTGCCGCCCAGGGGGACGGCAATCAGCCCCAGCATTTT. The genes are TRBV10-3 and TRBJ1-5, with 7 nucleotides matching TRBD1. CDR1 and CDR2 from the germline V gene are ENHRY and SYGVKD. V lost 11 bases to trimming and J lost 2 bases; unmatched junction nucleotides: 6. This CDR3 spans 13 amino acids.

The CDR3 here is CASSPDRGRTDTQYF. CDR3 coding DNA: TGTGCCAGCAGCCCGGACAGGGGGCGAACAGATACGCAGTATTTT. V is TRBV7-3 and J is TRBJ2-3; 11 nucleotides line up with TRBD1. The CDR3 sequence is 15 residues long. The germline V gene has CDR1 SGHTA and CDR2 FQGTGA. V trimming: 5 bases; J trimming: 3 bases; junction bases outside the gene matches: 4.

This clonotype was seen ten or more times. The rearrangement uses TRBV29-1 and TRBJ2-5; 7 bases line up with TRBD1. CDR3 length: 15 residues. Trimming at V came to 1 base and at J to 3 bases, leaving 8 bases not matched to a gene. The germline V gene encodes CDR1 SQVTM and CDR2 ANQGSEA. CDR3 sequence: CSVEGVQGLEETQYF. CDR3 nucleotides: TGCAGCGTTGAAGGGGTACAGGGGCTAGAAGAGACCCAGTACTTC.

This clonotype showed up many times. One junction end does not reproduce the germline sequence, and a read error may be involved. The chain employs TRBV19 and TRBJ2-5; 10 bases align to TRBD2. The CDR3 runs 15 residues. Germline V gives CDR1 LNHDA, CDR2 SQIVND (reference sequence). The CDR3 DNA is TGTGCCAGCAGTACCGGGACTAGCGTCCAAGAGACCCAGTACTTC. Residues: CASSTGTSVQETQYF.

Ten or more counts support this clonotype. The rearrangement joins TRBV7-2 to TRBJ1-5; D not certain. CDR3 length equals 13 residues. Germline V gene lookup returns CDR1 SGHTA and CDR2 FQGNSA. V was shortened by 0 bases and J by 6 bases, with 6 bases between the two germline ends. CDR3 in amino acids: CASSLAPGQPQHF. The CDR3 DNA reads as TGTGCCAGCAGCTTAGCCCCAGGTCAGCCCCAGCATTTT.

This clonotype was seen repeatedly, ten times or more. The CDR3 sequence: CASRSGGNEQFF. For the CDR3, the DNA is TGTGCCAGCAGATCAGGGGGCAATGAGCAGTTCTTC. V is TRBV7-2 and J is TRBJ2-1; 7 bases fit TRBD1. Unmatched junction bases numbered 2, after V lost 6 bases and J lost 6 bases. The germline V gene encodes CDR1 SGHTA and CDR2 FQGNSA. This CDR3 spans 12 amino acids.

This clonotype was detected only a few times. V usage is TRBV14 and J usage is TRBJ1-1, with a weak D call TRBD1 (6 bases). The V gene's germline CDR1 is SGHDN and CDR2 FVKESK. The ends were cut back, 7 bases at V and 4 bases at J, with 25 bases in the middle. The CDR3 runs to 17 residues. The CDR3 bases are TGTGCCAGCATAGCAGGGGCAGGGGTTTTGTCGGTCACTGAAGCTTTCTTT. Protein sequence: CASIAGAGVLSVTEAFF.

This clonotype was observed at least ten times. The genes are TRBV7-9 and TRBJ2-7; D tentatively reads TRBD1 or TRBD2 (5 bases each). The CDR3 contains 14 residues. Germline V CDR1 and CDR2: SEHNR, FQNEAQ (reference sequence). Trimming pared 0 bases from V and 3 bases from J, leaving 9 bases between. For the CDR3, the DNA is TGTGCCAGCAGCTTAGCTCAGGGAGACTACGAGCAGTACTTC. Its protein is CASSLAQGDYEQYF.

The chain joins TRBV4-2 to TRBJ2-2; 12 bases line up with TRBD2. With V trimmed by 0 bases and J by 6 bases, 2 bases remained unmatched. Per the germline V gene, CDR1 is LGHNA and CDR2 is YNFKEQ. The CDR3 contains 16 residues. The CDR3 DNA reads TGTGCCAGCAGCCAAGATCCTAGCGGGGGGGCCGGGGAGCTGTTTTTT. Translated: CASSQDPSGGAGELFF.

This clonotype was recorded a few times. The V gene is TRBV20-1, the J gene TRBJ2-3; D not resolved. Germline assignment: CDR1 DFQATT and CDR2 SNEGSKA (reference sequence). The V end was cut by 0 bases, the J end by 6 bases, with 4 bases between. The CDR3 length is 11 residues. The CDR3 sequence: CSAREGDTQYF. DNA for the CDR3: TGCAGTGCTAGAGAGGGGGATACGCAGTATTTT.

This clonotype was counted only a few times. The chain uses TRBV19 and TRBJ2-5, with 8 bases that match TRBD2. Losses at the gene ends were 6 bases for V and 4 bases for J; bases not matched to a gene: 7. Germline V CDR1 and CDR2: LNHDA, SQIVND (reference sequence). This CDR3 region has 14 residues. CDR3 loop: CASSRAGVRETQYF. The CDR3 DNA reads TGTGCCAGTAGCCGAGCGGGAGTACGAGAGACCCAGTACTTC.

This clonotype has ten or more counts. The CDR3 protein is CSVEDLDSLYNEQFF. The CDR3 bases are TGCAGCGTTGAAGATCTCGACAGTTTATACAATGAGCAGTTCTTC. The chain combines TRBV29-1 with TRBJ2-1, with a possible D match to TRBD1 (5 bases). CDR3 length equals 15 residues. Looked up from germline, CDR1 is SQVTM and CDR2 is ANQGSEA. V was pared by 0 bases and J by 4 bases, with 13 bases between.

This clonotype turned up a few times. The chain recombines TRBV7-6 with TRBJ2-7; D unclear. Germline V gives CDR1 SGHVS, CDR2 FNYEAQ. The V gene lost 5 bases and the J gene lost 4 bases, with 9 bases spanning the gap. The CDR3 contains 12 residues. The DNA for the CDR3 is TGTGCCAGCAGCCCGGACGAATACGAGCAGTACTTC. It is translated as CASSPDEYEQYF.

This clonotype was seen a few times. The chain recombines TRBV4-1 with TRBJ2-5; 10 positions agree with TRBD1. The CDR3 extends over 16 amino acids. The J segment lost 2 bases and the V segment lost 3 bases, leaving 6 bases of the junction unmatched. Germline CDR1 MGHRA, CDR2 YSYEKL. This CDR3 reads CASSQPTGGWQETQYF. CDR3 in DNA: TGCGCCAGCAGCCAGCCGACAGGGGGCTGGCAAGAGACCCAGTACTTC.

Regarding this clonotype: With a much larger clone just one base away, this may be a read error. V and J are TRBV3-1 and TRBJ2-1; the match to TRBD2 covers 14 bases. Looked up from germline, CDR1 is LGHDT and CDR2 is YNNKEL (reference sequence). The CDR3 extends over 16 amino acids. This CDR3 is CTSSQDRLAGGREQFF. CDR3 nucleotides: TGTACCAGCAGCCAAGATAGACTAGCGGGGGGGCGAGAGCAGTTCTTC.

For the CDR3, the DNA is TGTGCCAGCAGTTTAATATTCGGCCCCTACGAGCAGTACTTC. Translated, it gives CASSLIFGPYEQYF. The chain is built from TRBV7-2 and TRBJ2-7; D gene unclear. Germline CDR1 and CDR2: SGHTA and FQGNSA. Trimming stripped 6 bases from V and 2 bases from J, with 14 bases between. The CDR3 is 14 residues long.

Only a few counts were recorded for this clonotype. One end of the junction is discordant with germline, which a read error may explain. This chain joins TRBV7-7 and TRBJ2-6; either TRBD1 or TRBD2 may fit D (5 bases each). CDR1 is SSHAT and CDR2 is FNYEAQ in the germline V gene (reference sequence). This CDR3 is built from 17 residues. The CDR3 coding sequence is TGTGCTAGCAGCTCATCGGGACGGAACTCTGGGGCCAACGTCCTGACTTTC. Amino acid sequence: CASSSSGRNSGANVLTF.

This clonotype is termed medium-sized. The chain recombines TRBV7-2 with TRBJ2-7, with unresolved D. V lost 1 base and J lost 1, with 8 bases in between. This CDR3 region has 14 residues. Germline-derived CDR1 and CDR2 are SGHTA and FQGNSA. Here the CDR3 reads CASSLDSRSYEQYF. CDR3 nucleotide sequence: TGTGCCAGCAGCTTAGATTCTCGATCCTACGAGCAGTACTTC. Full variable domain (missing parts from reference TRBV7-2 and TRBJ2-7): GAGVSQSPSNKVTEKGKDVELRCDPISGHTALYWYRQSLGQGLEFLIYFQGNSAPDKSGLPSDRFSAERTGGSVSTLTIQRTQQEDSAVYLCASSLDSRSYEQYFGPGTRLTVT.

The chain recombines TRBV11-1 with TRBJ2-1; D possibly corresponds to TRBD1 (6 bases). V lost 3 bases and J 5 bases, leaving 8 bases between the germline ends. CDR1 SGHAT and CDR2 FQDESV come from the germline V gene (reference sequence). CDR3 length equals 13 residues. Written as DNA, the CDR3 is TGTGCCAGCAGCTTCGGACAGCACAATGAGCAGTTCTTC. This gives the protein CASSFGQHNEQFF.

This clonotype was seen ten or more times. This CDR3 is CSANRQGYTF. CDR3 DNA sequence: TGCAGTGCAAACCGACAGGGCTACACCTTC. The V call is TRBV20-1, the J call TRBJ1-2, with D perhaps matching TRBD1 (5 bases). Between the trimmed V and J ends, which lost 6 bases and 8 bases, there was a span of 10 bases. The CDR3 totals 10 residues. CDR1 and CDR2 from the germline V gene are DFQATT and SNEGSKA (reference sequence).

The gene calls are TRBV6-6 and TRBJ2-2; D is perhaps TRBD2 (7 bases). The V gene's germline CDR1 is MNHNY and CDR2 SVGAGI (reference sequence). Trimming cost V 0 bases and J 2 bases, with 13 bases left between them. The CDR3 has 17 amino acids. The DNA of the CDR3 is TGTGCCAGCAGTTACTCGGGCGGGGGCTCCAACACCGGGGAGCTGTTTTTT. It specifies CASSYSGGGSNTGELFF.

This clonotype has more than one count but fewer than ten. This chain joins TRBV5-1 and TRBJ1-6; 9 bases match TRBD1. Losses at the gene ends were 4 bases for V and 8 bases for J; bases not matched to a gene: 7. The V gene's germline CDR1 is SGHRS and CDR2 YFSETQ. This CDR3 contains 15 residues. Here the CDR3 reads CASSQSGTGYSPLHF. CDR3 nucleotide sequence: TGCGCCAGCAGCCAGTCCGGGACAGGGTATTCACCCCTCCACTTT.